This TCR beta chain was profiled in a study of shared clonotypes between healthy human individuals. Method: immunoSEQ multiplex PCR; TCRdb's copy keeps in-frame clones and lacks some. The repertoire includes under 550,000 clones, 90% to 96% of them detected once, and roughly 0.06% sits in the top ten. The sequenced sample was naive CD4+ T cells sorted from blood. Subset reported: CD45RA+ positively selected. The source is a woman under 40 in good health.

The CDR3 here is CASSPPNPGVLETQYF. CDR3 in DNA: TGTGCCAGCTCACCACCGAACCCGGGAGTTTTAGAGACCCAGTACTTC. The chain recombines TRBV18 with TRBJ2-5, with D tentatively TRBD2 (6 bases). CDR3 length: 16 residues. CDR1 is KGHSH, CDR2 LQKENI, per germline. V gave up 0 bases and J gave up 4 bases, with 15 bases separating them. Complete variable domain (other parts from reference TRBV18 and TRBJ2-5): NAGVMQNPRHLVRRRGQEARLRCSPMKGHSHVYWYRQLPEEGLKFMVYLQKENIIDESGMPKERFSAEFPKEGPSILRIQQVVRGDSAAYFCASSPPNPGVLETQYFGPGTRLLVL.